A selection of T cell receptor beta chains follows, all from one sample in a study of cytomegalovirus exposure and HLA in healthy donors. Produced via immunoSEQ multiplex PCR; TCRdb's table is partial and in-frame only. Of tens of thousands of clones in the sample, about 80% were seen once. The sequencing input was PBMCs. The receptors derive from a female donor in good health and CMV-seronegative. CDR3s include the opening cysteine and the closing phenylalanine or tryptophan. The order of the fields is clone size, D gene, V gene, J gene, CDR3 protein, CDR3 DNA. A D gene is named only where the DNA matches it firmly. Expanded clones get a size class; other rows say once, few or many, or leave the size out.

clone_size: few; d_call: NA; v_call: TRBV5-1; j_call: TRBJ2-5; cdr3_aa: CASTLGEETQYF; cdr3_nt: TGCGCCAGCACTCTCGGTGAAGAGACCCAGTACTTC
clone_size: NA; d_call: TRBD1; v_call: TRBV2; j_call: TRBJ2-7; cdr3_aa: CASVYRGSYEQYF; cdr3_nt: TGTGCCAGCGTTTACAGGGGTTCCTACGAGCAGTACTTC
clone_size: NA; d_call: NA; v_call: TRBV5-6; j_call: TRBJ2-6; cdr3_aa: CASSVSGANALTF; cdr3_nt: TGTGCCAGCAGCGTATCTGGGGCCAACGCCCTGACTTTC
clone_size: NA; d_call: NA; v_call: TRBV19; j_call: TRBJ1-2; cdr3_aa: CASSIGGNGYTF; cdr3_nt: TGTGCCAGTAGTATTGGGGGCAATGGCTACACCTTC
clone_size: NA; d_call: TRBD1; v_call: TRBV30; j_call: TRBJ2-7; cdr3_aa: CAWREPGQGYEQYF; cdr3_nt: TGTGCCTGGAGAGAACCGGGACAGGGCTACGAGCAGTACTTC
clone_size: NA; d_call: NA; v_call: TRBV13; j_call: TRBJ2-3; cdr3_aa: CASSLRTKRTDTQYF; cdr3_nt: TGTGCCAGCAGCTTAAGGACAAAACGCACAGATACGCAGTATTTT
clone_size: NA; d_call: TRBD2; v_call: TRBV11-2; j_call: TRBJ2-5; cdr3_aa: CASSERGGGSPPETQYF; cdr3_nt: TGTGCCAGCAGCGAGAGGGGAGGCGGGAGCCCCCCAGAGACCCAGTACTTC
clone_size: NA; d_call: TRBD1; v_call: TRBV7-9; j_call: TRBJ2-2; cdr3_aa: CSSSGQGAGELFF; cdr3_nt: TGTTCCAGCAGCGGACAGGGGGCCGGGGAGCTGTTTTTT
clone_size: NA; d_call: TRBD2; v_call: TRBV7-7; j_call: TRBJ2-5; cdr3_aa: CASSFGTNGVTQYF; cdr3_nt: TGTGCTAGCAGCTTCGGGACTAACGGCGTGACCCAGTACTTC
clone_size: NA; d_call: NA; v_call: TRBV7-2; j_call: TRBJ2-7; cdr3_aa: CASSLAGGYEQYF; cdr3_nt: TGTGCCAGCAGCTTAGCCGGGGGCTACGAGCAGTACTTC
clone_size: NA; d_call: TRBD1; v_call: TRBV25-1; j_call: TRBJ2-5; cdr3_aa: CASSQNRGQLETQYF; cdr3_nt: TGTGCCAGCAGTCAAAACAGGGGACAGTTAGAGACCCAGTACTTC
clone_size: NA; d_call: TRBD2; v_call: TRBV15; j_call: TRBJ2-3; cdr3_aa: CATSRHAGTSGPLDTQYF; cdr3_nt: TGTGCCACCAGCAGGCATGCCGGGACTAGCGGGCCATTAGATACGCAGTATTTT
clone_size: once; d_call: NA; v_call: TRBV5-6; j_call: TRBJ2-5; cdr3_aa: CASSLAGFGETQYF; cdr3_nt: TGTGCCAGCAGCTTGGCGGGGTTTGGAGAGACCCAGTACTTC
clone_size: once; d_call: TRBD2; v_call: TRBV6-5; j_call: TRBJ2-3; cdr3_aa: CASTLAGGSTDTQYF; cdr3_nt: TGTGCCAGCACCCTAGCGGGGGGAAGCACAGATACGCAGTATTTT
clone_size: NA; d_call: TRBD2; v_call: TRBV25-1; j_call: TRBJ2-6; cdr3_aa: CASSVVAGAGANVLTF; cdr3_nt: TGTGCCAGCAGTGTCGTGGCGGGAGCTGGGGCCAACGTCCTGACTTTC
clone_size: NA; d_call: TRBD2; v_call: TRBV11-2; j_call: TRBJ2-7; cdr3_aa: CASSLGLASTYEQYF; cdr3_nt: TGTGCCAGCAGCTTGGGACTAGCGTCTACCTACGAGCAGTACTTC
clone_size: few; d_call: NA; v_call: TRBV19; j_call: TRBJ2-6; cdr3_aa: CATTGANVLTF; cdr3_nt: TGTGCCACAACTGGGGCCAACGTCCTGACTTTC
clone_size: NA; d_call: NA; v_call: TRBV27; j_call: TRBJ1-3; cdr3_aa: CASSNRASGNTIYF; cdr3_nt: TGTGCCAGCAGTAACAGGGCCTCTGGAAACACCATATATTTT
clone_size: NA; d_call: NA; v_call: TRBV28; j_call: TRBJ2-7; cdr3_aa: CASSSTHEQYF; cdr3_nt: TGTGCCAGCAGTTCAACACACGAGCAGTACTTC
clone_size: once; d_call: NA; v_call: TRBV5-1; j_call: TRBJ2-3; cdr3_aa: CASSLDSPMDTQYF; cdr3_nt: TGCGCCAGCAGCTTGGATAGCCCTATGGATACGCAGTATTTT
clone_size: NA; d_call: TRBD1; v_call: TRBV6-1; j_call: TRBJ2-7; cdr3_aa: CASSEAMDRADEQYF; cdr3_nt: TGTGCCAGCAGTGAAGCGATGGACAGGGCGGACGAGCAGTACTTC
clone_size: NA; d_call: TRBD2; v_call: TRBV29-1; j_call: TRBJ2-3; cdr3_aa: CSAKRDGTDTQYF; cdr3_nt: TGCAGCGCCAAGCGGGACGGCACAGATACGCAGTATTTT
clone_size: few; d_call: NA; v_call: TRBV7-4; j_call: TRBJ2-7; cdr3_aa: CASSLVCTGNYEQYF; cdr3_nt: TGTGCCAGCAGCTTAGTTTGCACAGGGAACTACGAGCAGTACTTC
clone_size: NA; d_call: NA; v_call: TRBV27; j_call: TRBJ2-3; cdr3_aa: CASSLGRSTDTQYF; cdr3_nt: TGTGCCAGCAGTTTAGGTCGGAGCACAGATACGCAGTATTTT